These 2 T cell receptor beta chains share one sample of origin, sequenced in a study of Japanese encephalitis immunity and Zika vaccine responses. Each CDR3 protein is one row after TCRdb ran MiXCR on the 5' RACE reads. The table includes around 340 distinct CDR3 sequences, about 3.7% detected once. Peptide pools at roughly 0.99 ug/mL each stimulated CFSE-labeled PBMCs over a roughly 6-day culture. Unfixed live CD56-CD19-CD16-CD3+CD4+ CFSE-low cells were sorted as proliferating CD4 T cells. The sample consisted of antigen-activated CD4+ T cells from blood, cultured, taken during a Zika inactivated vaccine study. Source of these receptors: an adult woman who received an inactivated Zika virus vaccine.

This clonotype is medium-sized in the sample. CDR3 residues: CASSWGRNSGGGDTQYF. The CDR3 coding sequence is TGTGCCAGCAGCTGGGGGCGGAATAGCGGGGGAGGAGATACGCAGTATTTT. The V gene is TRBV5-4, the J gene TRBJ2-3; 9 bases map to TRBD2. V dropped 3 bases and J dropped 5; count of bases not matched to a gene: 13. Germline CDR1 and CDR2: SGHNT and YYREEE (reference sequence). This CDR3 comprises 17 residues. Full variable domain (rest looked up from reference TRBV5-4 and TRBJ2-3): ETGVTQSPTHLIKTRGQQVTLRCSSQSGHNTVSWYQQALGQGPQFIFQYYREEENGRGNFPPRFSGLQFPNYSSELNVNALELDDSALYLCASSWGRNSGGGDTQYFGPGTRLTVL.

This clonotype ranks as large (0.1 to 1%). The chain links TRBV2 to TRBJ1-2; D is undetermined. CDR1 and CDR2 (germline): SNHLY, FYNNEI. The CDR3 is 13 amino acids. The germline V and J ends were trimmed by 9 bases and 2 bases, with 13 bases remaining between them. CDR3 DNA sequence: TGTGCCAGTACTAGGGTTCCCAACTATGGCTACACCTTC. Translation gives CASTRVPNYGYTF.